The sample holds many counts of the clone carrying this T cell receptor (beta chain). The germline V and J ends were trimmed by 3 bases and 3 bases, with 12 bases remaining between them. Germline V gene data show CDR1 as LNHDA and CDR2 as SQIVND (reference sequence). This CDR3 is built from 15 residues. Patients selected for sequencing had displayed CD8+CD57+ cell expansion by flow cytometry. No therapy was given to patients before blood sampling. The data derive from a study of CD8+CD57+ T cells in acquired aplastic anemia. Genomic DNA constituted the template upon which TCR beta VDJ and CDR3 profiling was performed. One entry per CDR3 protein results from TCRdb running MiXCR on the reads. The sample carries around 200,000 distinct CDR3 sequences, almost 50% recorded once.

The chain links TRBV19 to TRBJ1-3; no clear D. Sequencing was done on a sample of sorted CD4+, CD8+, or CD8+CD57+ T cells (not recorded which) from PBMCs. The receptor was isolated from a human donor with aplastic anemia. This CDR3 reads CASSMTEVLGNTIYF. In DNA, the CDR3 is TGTGCCAGTAGTATGACGGAGGTTCTTGGAAACACCATATATTTT.